One sample yielded the 14 T cell receptor beta chains listed below, sequenced in a study of shared clonotypes between healthy human individuals. The method was immunoSEQ multiplex PCR; TCRdb's version includes in-frame clones alone and lacks a portion of them. The sample consists of under 1,900,000 clones, 98% of them appearing once. Sequencing input: naive CD4+ T cells sorted from blood. Subset described: CD45RA+ positively selected. Source of these receptors: a man between 25 and 39 years old in good health.

The chain has TRBV15 and TRBJ1-3, with 9 bases matching TRBD1. J gave up 4 bases and V 3 bases, and 4 bases lay outside the gene matches. CDR3 length equals 15 residues. Germline lookup yields CDR1 LNHNV and CDR2 YYDKDF (reference sequence). The CDR3 region has the DNA TGTGCCACCAGCAGGGACAGGGGAGGAGGAAACACCATATATTTT. Translating gives CATSRDRGGGNTIYF.

The chain joins TRBV29-1 to TRBJ2-6, with D perhaps matching TRBD2 (5 bases). The germline V and J ends were trimmed by 4 bases and 3 bases, with 10 bases remaining between them. CDR3 length equals 14 residues. From germline, CDR1 is SQVTM and CDR2 ANQGSEA. The CDR3 loop is CSVGSGDGANVLTF. For the CDR3, the DNA is TGCAGCGTTGGGTCCGGGGATGGGGCCAACGTCCTGACTTTC.

The chain links TRBV5-4 to TRBJ2-2; D gene uncertain. V shed 0 bases and J shed 7 bases, with 13 bases lying between them. The CDR3 is 15 residues long. Germline values: CDR1 SGHNT, CDR2 YYREEE (reference sequence). The DNA of the CDR3 is TGTGCCAGCAGCTTGGATTTAGGGCAGGTCGGGGAGCTGTTTTTT. It yields the protein CASSLDLGQVGELFF.

This chain joins TRBV28 and TRBJ2-7, with 8 bases lining up with TRBD2. This CDR3 has 17 residues. The germline V gene has CDR1 MDHEN and CDR2 SYDVKM. The trim removed 3 bases at V and 1 base at J, leaving 11 bases unmatched. For the CDR3, the DNA is TGTGCCAGCAGTTTCCTGTCAGCGGGAGTTGGTTCCTACGAGCAGTACTTC. It translates to CASSFLSAGVGSYEQYF.

The chain has TRBV4-2 and TRBJ1-4, with D perhaps TRBD1 (5 bases). Germline V gene lookup returns CDR1 LGHNA and CDR2 YNFKEQ. Trimming took off 4 bases at V and 8 bases at J, with 20 bases between the two ends. This CDR3 is built from 16 residues. CDR3 in amino acids: CASSRSGGPEGEKLFF. For the CDR3, the DNA is TGTGCCAGCAGCCGAAGCGGGGGACCCGAAGGGGAAAAACTGTTTTTT.

The V and J genes are TRBV7-9 and TRBJ2-1; 15 nucleotides line up with TRBD2. Germline lookup yields CDR1 SEHNR and CDR2 FQNEAQ (reference sequence). The CDR3 is 18 residues long. Losses at the gene ends were 5 bases for V and 3 bases for J; bases not matched to a gene: 8. CDR3 in amino acids: CASSQGLAGGMNYNEQFF. In DNA, the CDR3 is TGTGCCAGCAGCCAGGGACTAGCGGGAGGTATGAACTACAATGAGCAGTTCTTC. Combining the CDR3 with reference TRBV7-9 and TRBJ2-1 gives the whole variable domain DTGVSQNPRHKITKRGQNVTFRCDPISEHNRLYWYRQTLGQGPEFLTYFQNEAQLEKSRLLSDRFSAERPKGSFSTLEIQRTEQGDSAMYLCASSQGLAGGMNYNEQFFGPGTRLTVL.

The V and J genes are TRBV5-1 and TRBJ1-5; D may be TRBD1 (6 bases). The CDR3 sequence is 14 residues long. Germline values: CDR1 SGHRS, CDR2 YFSETQ. The germline V and J ends were trimmed by 5 bases and 5 bases, with 14 bases remaining between them. CDR3 residues: CASSITPGDQPQHF. The CDR3 DNA sequence: TGCGCCAGCAGTATCACCCCAGGGGATCAGCCCCAGCATTTT. The variable domain in full, with the rest retrieved from reference TRBV5-1 and TRBJ1-5, is KAGVTQTPRYLIKTRGQQVTLSCSPISGHRSVSWYQQTPGQGLQFLFEYFSETQRNKGNFPGRFSGRQFSNSRSEMNVSTLELGDSALYLCASSITPGDQPQHFGDGTRLSIL.

With respect to this clone: This sample includes further DNA sequences coding for the same CDR3. The V call is TRBV18, the J call TRBJ2-1; D may be TRBD1 (6 bases). This CDR3 region has 15 residues. CDR1 is KGHSH, CDR2 LQKENI, per germline. V was pared by 3 bases and J by 4 bases, with 13 bases between. CDR3 residues: CASSPSQGGYNEQFF. For the CDR3, the DNA is TGTGCCAGCTCACCGAGCCAAGGGGGTTACAATGAGCAGTTCTTC.

This chain links TRBV5-4 with TRBJ1-4; 7 bases agree with TRBD1. CDR3 size: 14 residues. J was trimmed by 6 bases and V by 4 bases; bases with no gene match: 6. CDR1 SGHNT and CDR2 YYREEE come from the germline V gene (reference sequence). CDR3 nucleotides: TGTGCCAGCAGCGATATTGGGACAGATGAAAAACTGTTTTTT. Amino acid sequence: CASSDIGTDEKLFF.

The rearrangement uses TRBV5-6 and TRBJ1-4; maybe TRBD1 (6 bases). The germline CDR1 and CDR2 sequences are SGHDT and YYEEEE. V was pared by 1 base and J by 3 bases, with 19 bases between. The CDR3 covers 18 residues. The CDR3 bases are TGTGCCAGCAGCTTGTTGGCGGGGGGCATAGTATCTAATGAAAAACTGTTTTTT. This codes for CASSLLAGGIVSNEKLFF.

As for this clone: A read error may produce the germline difference seen at one junction end. This chain connects TRBV11-3 to TRBJ2-2, with no clear D. The germline V gene has CDR1 SGHNT and CDR2 YENEEA. There are 14 residues in the CDR3. In nucleotides, the CDR3 is TGTGCCAGCAGCCTAGACCCCGTTCCCGGGGAGCTGTTTTTT. Translated, it gives CASSLDPVPGELFF.

J is TRBJ2-7 and V is TRBV4-1; tentatively, D is TRBD2 (6 bases). Germline lookup yields CDR1 MGHRA and CDR2 YSYEKL. V was clipped by 0 bases and J by 7 bases, with 13 bases between them. The CDR3 runs to 14 residues. CDR3: CASSQDYLAREQYF. The CDR3, as DNA: TGCGCCAGCAGCCAAGACTACCTAGCGAGGGAGCAGTACTTC.

J is TRBJ2-2 and V is TRBV5-1; D remains unclear. The V end was cut by 1 base, the J end by 3 bases, with 10 bases between. Germline CDR1 and CDR2: SGHRS and YFSETQ. This CDR3 is built from 15 residues. The CDR3 reads CASSLHQVDTGELFF. In DNA, the CDR3 is TGCGCCAGCAGCTTGCACCAAGTCGACACCGGGGAGCTGTTTTTT.

The rearrangement joins TRBV7-3 to TRBJ1-1; D gene ambiguous. Between the trimmed V and J ends, which lost 3 bases and 0 bases, there was a span of 17 bases. This CDR3 comprises 17 residues. CDR1 is SGHTA, CDR2 FQGTGA, per germline. The CDR3 coding sequence is TGTGCCAGCAGCTTCGGAACGACAAGATTGATGAACACTGAAGCTTTCTTT. This codes for CASSFGTTRLMNTEAFF.